This T cell receptor beta chain was recovered during a study of OX40 agonist ivuxolimab in advanced cancers. Overall study results and limits: A proportion of nonresponders additionally exhibited low normalized T-cell clonal expansion.

Germline V gene data show CDR1 as ENHRY and CDR2 as SYGVKD. The V segment lost 5 bases and the J segment 1 base; nucleotides outside the gene matches: 3. The CDR3 has 15 amino acids. This clone was counted only a few times. Its target is not known. The data were produced by immunoSEQ multiplex PCR, yet TCRdb's version contains in-frame clones alone and is incomplete. The data contain some 99,000 clones, roughly 87% of them singletons. This sequence joins TRBV10-3 and TRBJ1-5; 9 nucleotides match TRBD1. The TCR comes from an adult with an advanced solid tumor such as melanoma, head and neck, liver or kidney cancer. The sequences come from CD4+ or CD8+ T cells sorted from blood, collected in a trial of the OX40 agonist ivuxolimab. DNA for the CDR3: TGTGCCATCAGTCCACAGGGGGCGAGCAATCAGCCCCAGCATTTT. It codes for CAISPQGASNQPQHF.